This entry features one T cell receptor beta chain sequence. Its antigen is still unknown. The authors ran a second PCR of 7 to 11 cycles using a sample-barcoded 5' primer and a J-beta primer mix. TCRdb reprocessed the 5' RACE reads via MiXCR and lists one record per CDR3 protein. In the table there are about 1 million distinct CDR3 sequences, 45% of which are singletons. This entry belongs to a study of blood T cells in healthy people across ages. Background on the study: Template switching caught about one barcoded beta molecule for each two T cells. General study findings and limits: Higher diversity, along with more naive CD4+ cells, distinguished long-lived donors from aged donors. Across samples, TCR beta diversity tracked strongly with naive T cell percentage. CMV infection status of these donors was not known.

This CDR3 comprises 14 residues. Looked up from germline, CDR1 is SEHNR and CDR2 is FQNEAQ (reference sequence). V lost 5 bases to trimming and J lost 3 bases, with 11 bases between them. The gene calls are TRBV7-9 and TRBJ2-1, with D possibly TRBD1 on 6 matching bases. This TCR came from a woman aged 55 to 70 in good health. The sample consisted of blood. The CDR3, as DNA: TGTGCCAGCAGCCGGGACACCAACTACAATGAGCAGTTCTTC. Translating it yields CASSRDTNYNEQFF.